The 27 T cell receptor beta chains listed next were all sequenced from one sample in a study of CXCR3-negative and CXCR3-positive naive CD8 T cells. cDNA libraries for TRB were generated by 5' RACE incorporating UMI labels. Following a re-call of the 5' RACE reads, TCRdb has one entry per CDR3 protein and lacks DNA. Its clone listing holds roughly 40,000 distinct CDR3 sequences. Sequenced material: memory CD8+ T cells from blood. These receptors came from a human donor in good health. Some clones in this sample may be carry-over from other donors' samples.

This chain connects TRBV5-5 to TRBJ2-7. In germline, CDR1 is SGHKS, CDR2 YYEKEE (reference sequence). CDR3 length: 13 residues. The CDR3 sequence: CASSLDVDYEQYF.

The chain recombines TRBV7-9 with TRBJ2-1; the D call of TRBD2 rests on TCRdb alone, since no DNA is present to check it. The CDR3 extends over 13 amino acids. Germline CDR1 and CDR2: SEHNR and FQNEAQ (reference sequence). The CDR3 loop reads CASSAGLGNEQFF. Full variable domain (remainder filled in from reference TRBV7-9 and TRBJ2-1): DTGVSQNPRHKITKRGQNVTFRCDPISEHNRLYWYRQTLGQGPEFLTYFQNEAQLEKSRLLSDRFSAERPKGSFSTLEIQRTEQGDSAMYLCASSAGLGNEQFFGPGTRLTVL.

This chain joins TRBV18 and TRBJ1-1; TCRdb lists TRBD1, though no DNA is available to test this call. Germline lookup yields CDR1 KGHSH and CDR2 LQKENI. CDR3 length: 15 amino acids. CDR3 loop: CASSPGQGESTEAFF.

J is TRBJ1-1 and V is TRBV4-1; without DNA, the TCRdb call of TRBD1 cannot be checked. Germline V CDR1 and CDR2: MGHRA, YSYEKL. The CDR3 totals 16 residues. The CDR3 is CASSQAGFERNTEAFF.

The chain is built from TRBV7-9 and TRBJ1-5; checking the TCRdb D call of TRBD1 is not possible without DNA. The CDR3 totals 19 residues. Germline lookup yields CDR1 SEHNR and CDR2 FQNEAQ (reference sequence). The CDR3 sequence: CASSPITGTGGKDNQPQHF.

The rearrangement links TRBV4-2 to TRBJ2-7; TCRdb gives TRBD2 as the D gene, but with no DNA this cannot be confirmed. The germline CDR1 and CDR2 sequences are LGHNA and YNFKEQ. CDR3 length: 13 amino acids. This CDR3 reads CASSQVLGDEQYF.

The chain carries TRBV27 and TRBJ2-7. This CDR3 is built from 13 residues. Looked up from germline, CDR1 is MNHEY and CDR2 is SMNVEV (reference sequence). Here the CDR3 reads CASRDRGSYEQYF.

CDR3 sequence reads: CSVGVDYEQYF. The chain is built from TRBV29-1 and TRBJ2-7. CDR3 length: 11 residues. Per germline, CDR1 SQVTM and CDR2 ANQGSEA.

J is TRBJ2-2 and V is TRBV20-1; the D gene TCRdb calls, TRBD1, cannot be checked with no DNA. The CDR3 covers 16 residues. Germline assignment: CDR1 DFQATT and CDR2 SNEGSKA (reference sequence). CDR3 protein: CSARDFDRGVTGELFF.

The CDR3 spells CASSLETPYEQYF. The chain has TRBV12-3 or TRBV12-4 and TRBJ2-7. CDR3 length: 13 residues.

CDR3 region: CSVEGLAPQETQYF. The chain links TRBV29-1 to TRBJ2-5; lacking DNA, the TRBD2 call made by TCRdb goes unchecked. The CDR3 covers 14 residues. Germline V gene data show CDR1 as SQVTM and CDR2 as ANQGSEA. The full variable domain, with the rest looked up from reference TRBV29-1 and TRBJ2-5, is SAVISQKPSRDICQRGTSLTIQCQVDSQVTMMFWYRQQPGQSLTLIATANQGSEATYESGFVIDKFPISRPNLTFSTLTVSNMSPEDSSIYLCSVEGLAPQETQYFGPGTRLLVL.

This chain uses TRBV11-2 with TRBJ2-7; with no DNA, the TCRdb D assignment of TRBD1 cannot be verified. The CDR3 totals 14 residues. Germline CDR1 and CDR2: SGHAT and FQNNGV. The chain's CDR3 is CASSFSGRDYEQYF.

The chain carries TRBV7-2 and TRBJ1-1; TCRdb outputs TRBD1, but without DNA this stays unchecked. Per the germline V gene, CDR1 is SGHTA and CDR2 is FQGNSA. The CDR3 extends over 15 amino acids. This chain's CDR3 is CASSPWTGPNTEAFF.

The genes are TRBV7-3 and TRBJ2-2. Germline values: CDR1 SGHTA, CDR2 FQGTGA. CDR3 size: 13 residues. The CDR3 here is CASSVEPTGELFF. The variable domain in full, with the rest retrieved from reference TRBV7-3 and TRBJ2-2, is GAGVSQTPSNKVTEKGKYVELRCDPISGHTALYWYRQSLGQGPEFLIYFQGTGAADDSGLPNDRFFAVRPEGSVSTLKIQRTERGDSAVYLCASSVEPTGELFFGEGSRLTVL.

The V call is TRBV20-1, the J call TRBJ1-2. Germline lookup yields CDR1 DFQATT and CDR2 SNEGSKA (reference sequence). This CDR3 has 12 amino acids. The CDR3 loop reads CSARSTTYGYTF.

V usage is TRBV7-2 and J usage is TRBJ1-1; TCRdb outputs TRBD1, but without DNA this stays unchecked. CDR1 is SGHTA, CDR2 FQGNSA, per germline. The CDR3 totals 17 residues. CDR3 sequence: CASSSEPNRGKNTEAFF.

The gene calls are TRBV29-1 and TRBJ1-2; TCRdb's D call of TRBD1 is untestable without DNA. CDR1 is SQVTM and CDR2 is ANQGSEA in the germline V gene. This CDR3 has 15 residues. CDR3 protein: CSVPGVRGEKRGYTF.

The rearrangement uses TRBV9 and TRBJ1-2. The germline V gene encodes CDR1 SGDLS and CDR2 YYNGEE. The length of the CDR3 is 14 residues. CDR3: CASSAEDGLYGYTF.

The V gene is TRBV15, the J gene TRBJ1-5; the D gene TCRdb calls, TRBD1, cannot be checked with no DNA. This CDR3 has 15 amino acids. Per the germline V gene, CDR1 is LNHNV and CDR2 is YYDKDF (reference sequence). The CDR3 loop is CATSTHRGGDQPQHF. The variable domain in full, completed from reference TRBV15 and TRBJ1-5, reads DAMVIQNPRYQVTQFGKPVTLSCSQTLNHNVMYWYQQKSSQAPKLLFHYYDKDFNNEADTPDNFQSRRPNTSFCFLDIRSPGLGDTAMYLCATSTHRGGDQPQHFGDGTRLSIL.

The J gene is TRBJ2-7, the V gene TRBV29-1; TCRdb's assignment of TRBD2 cannot be checked, as there is no DNA. This CDR3 spans 13 amino acids. Germline CDR1 and CDR2: SQVTM and ANQGSEA. CDR3 sequence reads: CSVGGGTSYEQYF.

The rearrangement joins TRBV4-1 to TRBJ1-5; there is no DNA to check the TCRdb D call of TRBD1. The CDR3 covers 18 residues. Per germline, CDR1 MGHRA and CDR2 YSYEKL. CDR3 loop: CASSQEGGGRGSNQPQHF.

V gene TRBV6-6 combines with J gene TRBJ2-7; the TCRdb call, TRBD2, lacks DNA for checking. The CDR3 spans 16 residues. From germline, CDR1 is MNHNY and CDR2 SVGAGI (reference sequence). CDR3 in amino acids: CASSLTSGGDYYEQYF.

The V call is TRBV7-9, the J call TRBJ2-7; as DNA is missing, the TRBD1 call by TCRdb cannot be tested. The CDR3 spans 16 residues. The germline CDR1 and CDR2 sequences are SEHNR and FQNEAQ (reference sequence). Here the CDR3 reads CASSVEGFPLAYEQYF.

The chain links TRBV29-1 to TRBJ2-7. The CDR3 is made up of 13 amino acids. Germline loops: CDR1 SQVTM, CDR2 ANQGSEA. The CDR3 here is CSAISDDSYEQYF.

This rearrangement joins TRBV4-2 to TRBJ2-3; there is no DNA to check the TCRdb D call of TRBD2. CDR1 is LGHNA and CDR2 is YNFKEQ in the germline V gene. This CDR3 is 16 amino acids long. This CDR3 reads CASSQETSGGVDTQYF.

The CDR3 region is CSVSGTIYTDTQYF. The V and J genes are TRBV29-1 and TRBJ2-3; the TRBD1 assignment by TCRdb is unverifiable without DNA. This CDR3 has 14 amino acids. Germline V gene sequence: CDR1 SQVTM, CDR2 ANQGSEA.

Judged by frequency, this clonotype is medium-sized (0.01 to 0.1%). V is TRBV29-1 and J is TRBJ1-5. The CDR3 has 14 amino acids. In germline, CDR1 is SQVTM, CDR2 ANQGSEA. The CDR3 region is CSVNTATLNQPQHF.